This entry describes one T cell receptor beta chain. The antigen is not known. The sample belongs to a study of cytomegalovirus exposure and HLA in healthy donors. Points from the study as a whole: Among TCR beta chains, those listed as cytomegalovirus-associated numbered fewer than 200.

Donors had nominal health at sampling but likely had unrecorded immune exposures. In the PCR, 60 Vbeta and 13 Jbeta primers were used. Using immunoSEQ multiplex PCR, the repertoire was profiled, and TCRdb retains in-frame clones only, with some absent. The data contain fewer than 250,000 clones, around 83% of them seen just once; the ten biggest clones take up approximately 10%. This receptor was obtained from a woman in her 50s in good health and CMV-seropositive. What was sequenced was PBMCs.

CDR3 DNA sequence: TGTGCCAGTAGTATAAAACAGGGGCAAGGGGAGCAGTACTTC. Translation: CASSIKQGQGEQYF. The chain couples TRBV19 to TRBJ2-7; 7 bases map to TRBD1. Trimming cost V 2 bases and J 7 bases; bases outside gene matches: 8. The germline V gene has CDR1 LNHDA and CDR2 SQIVND (reference sequence). The CDR3 covers 14 residues.